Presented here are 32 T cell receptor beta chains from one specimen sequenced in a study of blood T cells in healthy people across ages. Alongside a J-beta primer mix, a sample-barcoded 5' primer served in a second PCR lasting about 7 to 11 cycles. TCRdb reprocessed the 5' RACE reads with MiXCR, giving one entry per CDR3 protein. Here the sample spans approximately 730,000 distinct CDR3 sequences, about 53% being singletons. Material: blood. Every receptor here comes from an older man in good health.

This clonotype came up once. CDR3 sequence reads: CASSQNGRQETQFF. The DNA of the CDR3 is TGTGCCAGCAGCCAAAACGGGAGACAAGAGACCCAGTTCTTC. V and J are TRBV3-1 and TRBJ2-5; D might be TRBD2 (6 bases). The J call is doubtful: the DNA matches TRBJ2-1 better. The CDR3 contains 14 residues. Germline V CDR1 and CDR2: LGHDT, YNNKEL (reference sequence).

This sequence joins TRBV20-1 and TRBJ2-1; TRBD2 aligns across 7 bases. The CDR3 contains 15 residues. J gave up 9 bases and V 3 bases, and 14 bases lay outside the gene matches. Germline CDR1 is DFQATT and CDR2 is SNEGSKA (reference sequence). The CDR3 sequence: CSASLLARGRGEQFF. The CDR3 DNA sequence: TGCAGTGCTAGCTTACTAGCGCGGGGGAGGGGTGAGCAGTTCTTC.

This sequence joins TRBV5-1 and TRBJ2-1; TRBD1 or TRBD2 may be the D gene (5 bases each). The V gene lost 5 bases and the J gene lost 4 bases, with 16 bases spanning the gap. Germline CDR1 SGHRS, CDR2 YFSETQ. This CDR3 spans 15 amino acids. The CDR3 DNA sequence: TGCGCCAGCAGTCCCGAGGGGCAGGATTACAATGAGCAGTTCTTC. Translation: CASSPEGQDYNEQFF.

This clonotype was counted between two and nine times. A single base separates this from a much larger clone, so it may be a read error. As DNA, the CDR3 is TGTGCCAGCAGCTTAGCGCGATGGATTGAAGAGACCCAGTACTTC. Protein: CASSLARWIEETQYF. This chain uses TRBV7-9 with TRBJ2-5; D is unclear. CDR3 length: 15 residues. Trimming took 0 bases from V and 3 from J, leaving 11 bases between them. CDR1 and CDR2 (germline): SEHNR, FQNEAQ (reference sequence).

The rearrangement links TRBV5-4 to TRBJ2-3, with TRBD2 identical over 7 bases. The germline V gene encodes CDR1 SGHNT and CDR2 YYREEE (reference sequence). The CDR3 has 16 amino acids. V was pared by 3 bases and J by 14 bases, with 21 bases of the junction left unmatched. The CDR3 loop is CASSWVLAEAHRYAYF. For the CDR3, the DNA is TGTGCCAGCAGCTGGGTGCTAGCGGAGGCTCACAGATACGCGTATTTT.

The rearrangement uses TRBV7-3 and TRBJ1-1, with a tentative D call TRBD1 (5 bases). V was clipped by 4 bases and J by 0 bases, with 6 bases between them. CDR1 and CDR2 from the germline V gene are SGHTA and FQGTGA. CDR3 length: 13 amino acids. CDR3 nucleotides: TGTGCCAGCAGCTGGACACTGAACACTGAAGCTTTCTTT. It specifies CASSWTLNTEAFF.

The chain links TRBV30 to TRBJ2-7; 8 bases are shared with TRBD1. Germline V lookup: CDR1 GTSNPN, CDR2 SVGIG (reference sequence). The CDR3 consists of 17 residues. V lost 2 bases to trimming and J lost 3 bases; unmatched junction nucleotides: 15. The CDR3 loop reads CAWSTNPFRGPHYEQYF. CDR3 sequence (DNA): TGTGCCTGGAGTACCAATCCCTTCAGGGGGCCCCACTACGAGCAGTACTTC.

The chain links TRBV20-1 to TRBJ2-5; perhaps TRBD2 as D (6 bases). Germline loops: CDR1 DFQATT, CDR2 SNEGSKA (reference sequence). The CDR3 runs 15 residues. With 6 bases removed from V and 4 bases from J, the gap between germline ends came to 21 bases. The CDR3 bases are TGCAGTGCGTATCGGGACTTCTCCCTTGGAGAGACCCAGTACTTC. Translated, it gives CSAYRDFSLGETQYF.

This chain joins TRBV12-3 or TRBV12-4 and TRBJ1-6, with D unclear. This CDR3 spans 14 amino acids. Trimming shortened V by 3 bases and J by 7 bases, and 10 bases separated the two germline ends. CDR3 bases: TGTGCCAGCAGTTTGGACGGGAGGAATTCACCCCTCCACTTT. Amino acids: CASSLDGRNSPLHF.

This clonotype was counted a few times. CDR3 sequence (DNA): TGTGCCAGCAGTTTATACCGAATGCTAGGTACAGGGCATGGCTACACCTTC. As protein: CASSLYRMLGTGHGYTF. The chain is built from TRBV27 and TRBJ1-2, with D tentatively TRBD1 (6 bases). CDR1 and CDR2 (germline): MNHEY, SMNVEV (reference sequence). The V end was cut by 1 base, the J end by 6 bases, with 21 bases between. This CDR3 is 17 amino acids long.

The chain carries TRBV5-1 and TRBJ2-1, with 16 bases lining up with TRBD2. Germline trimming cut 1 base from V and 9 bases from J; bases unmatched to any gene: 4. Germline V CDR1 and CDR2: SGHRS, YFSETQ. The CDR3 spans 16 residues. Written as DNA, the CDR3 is TGCGCCAGCAGCTTGAAGGGACTAGCGGGAGGGATTGAGCAGTTCTTC. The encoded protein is CASSLKGLAGGIEQFF. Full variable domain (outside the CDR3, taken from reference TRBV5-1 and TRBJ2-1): KAGVTQTPRYLIKTRGQQVTLSCSPISGHRSVSWYQQTPGQGLQFLFEYFSETQRNKGNFPGRFSGRQFSNSRSEMNVSTLELGDSALYLCASSLKGLAGGIEQFFGPGTRLTVL.

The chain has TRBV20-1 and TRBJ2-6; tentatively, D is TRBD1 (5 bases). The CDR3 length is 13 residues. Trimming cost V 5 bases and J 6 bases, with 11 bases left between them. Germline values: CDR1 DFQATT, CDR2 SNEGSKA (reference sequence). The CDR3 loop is CSAWGGEANVLTF. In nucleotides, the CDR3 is TGCAGTGCTTGGGGCGGAGAGGCCAACGTCCTGACTTTC.

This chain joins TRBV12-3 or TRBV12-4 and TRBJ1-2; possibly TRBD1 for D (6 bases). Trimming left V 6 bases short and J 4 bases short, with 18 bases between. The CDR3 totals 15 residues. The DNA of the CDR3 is TGTGCCAGCAGCCTCTTCAGGGGTTCGACCTATGGCTACACCTTC. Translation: CASSLFRGSTYGYTF.

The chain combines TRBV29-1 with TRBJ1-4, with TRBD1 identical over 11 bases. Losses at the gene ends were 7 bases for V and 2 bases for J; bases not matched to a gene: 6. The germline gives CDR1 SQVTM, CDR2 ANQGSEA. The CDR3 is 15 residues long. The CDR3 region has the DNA TGCAGCGCAGGACAGGGGGCAGGGACTAATGAAAAACTGTTTTTT. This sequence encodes CSAGQGAGTNEKLFF.

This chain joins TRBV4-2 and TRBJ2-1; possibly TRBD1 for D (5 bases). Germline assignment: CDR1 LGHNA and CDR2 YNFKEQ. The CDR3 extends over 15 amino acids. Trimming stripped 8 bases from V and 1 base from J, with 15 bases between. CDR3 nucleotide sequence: TGTGCCAGCGGGATAAGGGGTTGGTCCTACAATGAGCAGTTCTTC. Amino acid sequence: CASGIRGWSYNEQFF.

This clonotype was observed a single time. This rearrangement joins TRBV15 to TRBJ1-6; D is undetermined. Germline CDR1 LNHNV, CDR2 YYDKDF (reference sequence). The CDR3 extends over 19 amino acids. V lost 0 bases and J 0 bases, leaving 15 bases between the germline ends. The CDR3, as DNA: TGTGCCACCAGCAGAGATCGGGTCAGCGTCGGCTCCTATAATTCACCCCTCCACTTT. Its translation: CATSRDRVSVGSYNSPLHF. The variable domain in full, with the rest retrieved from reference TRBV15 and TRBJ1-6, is DAMVIQNPRYQVTQFGKPVTLSCSQTLNHNVMYWYQQKSSQAPKLLFHYYDKDFNNEADTPDNFQSRRPNTSFCFLDIRSPGLGDTAMYLCATSRDRVSVGSYNSPLHFGNGTRLTVT.

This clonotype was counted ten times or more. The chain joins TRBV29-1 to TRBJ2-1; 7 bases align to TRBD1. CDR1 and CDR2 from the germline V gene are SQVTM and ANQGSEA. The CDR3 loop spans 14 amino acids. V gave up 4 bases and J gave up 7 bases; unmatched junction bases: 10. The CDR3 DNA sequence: TGCAGCGTTGCGACTCAGGGGGTTGGGAATGAGCAGTTCTTC. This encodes CSVATQGVGNEQFF.

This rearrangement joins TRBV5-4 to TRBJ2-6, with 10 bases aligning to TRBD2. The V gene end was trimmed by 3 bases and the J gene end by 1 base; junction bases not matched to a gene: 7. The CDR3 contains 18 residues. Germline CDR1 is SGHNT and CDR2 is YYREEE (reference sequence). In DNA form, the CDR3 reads TGTGCCAGCAGCTCACCGCTAGCGGGAGTTTCTGGGGCCAACGTCCTGACTTTC. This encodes CASSSPLAGVSGANVLTF.

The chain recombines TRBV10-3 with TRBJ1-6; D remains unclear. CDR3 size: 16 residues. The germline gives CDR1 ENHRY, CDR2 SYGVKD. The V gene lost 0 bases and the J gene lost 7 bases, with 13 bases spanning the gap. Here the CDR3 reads CAISESRLRLNSPLHF. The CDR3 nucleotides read TGTGCCATCAGTGAGTCGAGGCTCCGCCTGAATTCACCCCTCCACTTT.

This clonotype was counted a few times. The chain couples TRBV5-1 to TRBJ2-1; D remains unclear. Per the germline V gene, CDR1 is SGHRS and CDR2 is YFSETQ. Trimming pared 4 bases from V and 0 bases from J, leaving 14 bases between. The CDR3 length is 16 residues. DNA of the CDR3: TGCGCCAGCAGCCGTCTCGCGATGAGCTCCTACAATGAGCAGTTCTTC. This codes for CASSRLAMSSYNEQFF.

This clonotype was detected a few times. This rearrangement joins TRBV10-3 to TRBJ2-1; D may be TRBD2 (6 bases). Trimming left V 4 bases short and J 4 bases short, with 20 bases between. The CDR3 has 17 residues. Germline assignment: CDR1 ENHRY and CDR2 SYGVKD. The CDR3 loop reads CAISAGRTTQLYNEQFF. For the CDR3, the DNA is TGTGCCATCAGTGCCGGGCGGACTACCCAGTTATACAATGAGCAGTTCTTC.

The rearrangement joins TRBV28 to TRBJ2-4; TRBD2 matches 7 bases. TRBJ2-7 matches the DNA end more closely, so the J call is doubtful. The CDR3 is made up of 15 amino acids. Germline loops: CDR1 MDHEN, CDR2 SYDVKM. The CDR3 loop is CASSPQGLKIYEQYF. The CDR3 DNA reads TGTGCCAGCAGTCCCCAGGGACTAAAAATTTACGAGCAGTACTTC.

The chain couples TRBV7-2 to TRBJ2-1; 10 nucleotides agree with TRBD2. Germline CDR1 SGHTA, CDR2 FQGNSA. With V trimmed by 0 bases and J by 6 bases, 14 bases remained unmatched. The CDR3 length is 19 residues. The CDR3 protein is CASSLAGSAGGPGVNEQFF. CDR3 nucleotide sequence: TGTGCCAGCAGCTTAGCGGGCTCAGCGGGAGGGCCCGGGGTCAATGAGCAGTTCTTC.

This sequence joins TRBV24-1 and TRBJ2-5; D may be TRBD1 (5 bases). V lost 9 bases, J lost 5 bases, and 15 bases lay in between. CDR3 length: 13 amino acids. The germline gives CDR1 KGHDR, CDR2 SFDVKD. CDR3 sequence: CATRPDKGETQYF. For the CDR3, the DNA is TGTGCCACCCGGCCGGACAAGGGGGAGACCCAGTACTTC.

The CDR3 DNA sequence: TGTGCCACCAGTGATTTGCGACAGGCTGGCTACACCTTC. Its protein is CATSDLRQAGYTF. The chain links TRBV24-1 to TRBJ1-2; a possible D gene is TRBD1 (6 bases). Trimming shortened V by 0 bases and J by 7 bases, and 8 bases separated the two germline ends. This CDR3 spans 13 amino acids. Germline CDR1 and CDR2: KGHDR and SFDVKD.

CDR3 nucleotide sequence: TGTGCTAGTGGTTTGGATCAGGGAACCCAAGAGACCCAGTACTTC. Its protein is CASGLDQGTQETQYF. The chain carries TRBV12-5 and TRBJ2-5; D is perhaps TRBD1 (5 bases). CDR1 LGHNT and CDR2 FRNRAP come from the germline V gene. Trimming shortened V by 1 base and J by 1 base, and 10 bases separated the two germline ends. CDR3 length: 15 residues. The variable domain in full, completed from reference TRBV12-5 and TRBJ2-5, reads DARVTQTPRHKVTEMGQEVTMRCQPILGHNTVFWYRQTMMQGLELLAYFRNRAPLDDSGMPKDRFSAEMPDATLATLKIQPSEPRDSAVYFCASGLDQGTQETQYFGPGTRLLVL.

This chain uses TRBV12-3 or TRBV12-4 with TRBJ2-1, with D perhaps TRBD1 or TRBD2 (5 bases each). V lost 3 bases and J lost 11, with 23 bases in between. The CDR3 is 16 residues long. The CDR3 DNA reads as TGTGCCAGCAGTTTTAGGGTTCCGAGGGCTCAGGGTAAGCAGTTCTTC. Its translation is CASSFRVPRAQGKQFF.

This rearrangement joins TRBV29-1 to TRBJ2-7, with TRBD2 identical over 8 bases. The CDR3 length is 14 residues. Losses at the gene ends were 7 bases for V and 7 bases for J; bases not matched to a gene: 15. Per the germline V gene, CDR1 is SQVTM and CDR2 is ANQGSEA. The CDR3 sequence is CSAHGTSSYNEQYF. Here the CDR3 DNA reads TGCAGCGCCCACGGGACTAGTTCCTACAATGAGCAGTACTTC.

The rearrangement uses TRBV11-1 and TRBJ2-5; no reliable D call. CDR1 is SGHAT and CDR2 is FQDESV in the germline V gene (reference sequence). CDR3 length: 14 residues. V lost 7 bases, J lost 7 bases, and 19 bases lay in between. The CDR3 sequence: CASNKPPAVGTQYF. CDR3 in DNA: TGTGCCAGCAACAAACCACCGGCAGTGGGGACCCAGTACTTC.

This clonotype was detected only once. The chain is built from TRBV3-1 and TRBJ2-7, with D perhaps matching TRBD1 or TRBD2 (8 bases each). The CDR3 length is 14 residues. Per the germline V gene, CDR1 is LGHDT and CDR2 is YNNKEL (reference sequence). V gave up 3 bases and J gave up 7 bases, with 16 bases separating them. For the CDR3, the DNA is TGTGCCAGCAGCCAGGACAGGGTAGCGGGAGAGCAGTACTTC. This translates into CASSQDRVAGEQYF.

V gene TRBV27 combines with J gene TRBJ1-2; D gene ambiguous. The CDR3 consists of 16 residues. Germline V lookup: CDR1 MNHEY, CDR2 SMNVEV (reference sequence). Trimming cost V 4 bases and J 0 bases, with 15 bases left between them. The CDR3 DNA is TGTGCCAGCAGTTCATCCGGGATACCAGCTAACTATGGCTACACCTTC. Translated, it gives CASSSSGIPANYGYTF.

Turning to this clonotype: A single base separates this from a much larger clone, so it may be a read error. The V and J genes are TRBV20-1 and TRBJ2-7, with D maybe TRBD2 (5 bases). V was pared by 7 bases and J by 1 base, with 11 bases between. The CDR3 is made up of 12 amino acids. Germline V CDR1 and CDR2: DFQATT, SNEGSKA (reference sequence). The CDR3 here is CSGPRGSYEQYF. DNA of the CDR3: TGCAGTGGTCCCCGAGGGTCCTACGAGCAGTACTTC.